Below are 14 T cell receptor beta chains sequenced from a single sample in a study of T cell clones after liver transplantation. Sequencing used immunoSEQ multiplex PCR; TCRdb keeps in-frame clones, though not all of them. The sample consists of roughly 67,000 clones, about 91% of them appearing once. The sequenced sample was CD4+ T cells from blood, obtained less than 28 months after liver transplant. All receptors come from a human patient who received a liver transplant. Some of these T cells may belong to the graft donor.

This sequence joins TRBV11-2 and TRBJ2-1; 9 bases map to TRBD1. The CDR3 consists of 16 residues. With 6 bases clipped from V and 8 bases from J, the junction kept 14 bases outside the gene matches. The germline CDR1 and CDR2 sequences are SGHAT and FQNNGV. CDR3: CASSQAPGQGSHEQFF. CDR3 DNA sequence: TGTGCCAGCAGTCAAGCCCCGGGACAGGGAAGCCATGAGCAGTTCTTC.

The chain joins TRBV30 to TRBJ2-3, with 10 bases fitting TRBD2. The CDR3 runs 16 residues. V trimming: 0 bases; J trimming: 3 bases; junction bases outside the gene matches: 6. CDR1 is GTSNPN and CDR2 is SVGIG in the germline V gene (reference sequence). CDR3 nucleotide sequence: TGTGCCTGGAGTGTAAGTCTAGCGGGAGTAACAGATACGCAGTATTTT. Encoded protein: CAWSVSLAGVTDTQYF.

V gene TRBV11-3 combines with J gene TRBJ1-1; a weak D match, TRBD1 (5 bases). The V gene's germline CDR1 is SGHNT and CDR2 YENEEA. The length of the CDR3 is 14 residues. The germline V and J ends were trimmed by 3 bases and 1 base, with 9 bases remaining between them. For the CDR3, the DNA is TGTGCCAGCAGCTTTCAGGGTACGAACACTGAAGCTTTCTTT. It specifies CASSFQGTNTEAFF.

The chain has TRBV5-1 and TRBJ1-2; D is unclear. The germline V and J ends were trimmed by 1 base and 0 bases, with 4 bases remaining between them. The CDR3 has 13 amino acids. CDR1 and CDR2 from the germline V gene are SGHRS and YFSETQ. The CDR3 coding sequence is TGCGCCAGCAGCTTGACAGCTAACTATGGCTACACCTTC. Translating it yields CASSLTANYGYTF. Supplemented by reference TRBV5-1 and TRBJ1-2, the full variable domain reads KAGVTQTPRYLIKTRGQQVTLSCSPISGHRSVSWYQQTPGQGLQFLFEYFSETQRNKGNFPGRFSGRQFSNSRSEMNVSTLELGDSALYLCASSLTANYGYTFGSGTRLTVV.

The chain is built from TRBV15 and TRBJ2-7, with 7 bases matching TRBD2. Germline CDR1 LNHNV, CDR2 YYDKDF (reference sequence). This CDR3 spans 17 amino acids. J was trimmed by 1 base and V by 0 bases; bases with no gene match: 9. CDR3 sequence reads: CATSRERGTTLSYEQYF. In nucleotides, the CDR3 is TGTGCCACCAGCAGAGAACGCGGGACTACCCTATCCTACGAGCAGTACTTC.

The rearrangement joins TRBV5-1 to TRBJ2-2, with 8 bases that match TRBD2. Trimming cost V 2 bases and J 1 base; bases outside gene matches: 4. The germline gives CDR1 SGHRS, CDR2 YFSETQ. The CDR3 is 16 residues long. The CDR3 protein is CASSFYSGGNTGELFF. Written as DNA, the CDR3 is TGCGCCAGCAGCTTCTACAGCGGGGGGAACACCGGGGAGCTGTTTTTT. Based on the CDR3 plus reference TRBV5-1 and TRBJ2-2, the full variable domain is KAGVTQTPRYLIKTRGQQVTLSCSPISGHRSVSWYQQTPGQGLQFLFEYFSETQRNKGNFPGRFSGRQFSNSRSEMNVSTLELGDSALYLCASSFYSGGNTGELFFGEGSRLTVL.

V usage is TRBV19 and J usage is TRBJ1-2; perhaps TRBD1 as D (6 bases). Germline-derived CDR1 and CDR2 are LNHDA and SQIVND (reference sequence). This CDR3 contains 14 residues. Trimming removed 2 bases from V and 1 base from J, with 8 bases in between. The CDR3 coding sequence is TGTGCCAGTAGTATACAGGGGAATAACTATGGCTACACCTTC. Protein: CASSIQGNNYGYTF.

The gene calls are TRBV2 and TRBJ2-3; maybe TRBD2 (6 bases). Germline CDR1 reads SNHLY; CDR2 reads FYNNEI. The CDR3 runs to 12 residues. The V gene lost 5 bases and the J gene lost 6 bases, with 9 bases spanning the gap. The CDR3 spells CASSSEGDTQYF. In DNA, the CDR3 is TGTGCCAGCAGTTCGGAGGGGGATACGCAGTATTTT.

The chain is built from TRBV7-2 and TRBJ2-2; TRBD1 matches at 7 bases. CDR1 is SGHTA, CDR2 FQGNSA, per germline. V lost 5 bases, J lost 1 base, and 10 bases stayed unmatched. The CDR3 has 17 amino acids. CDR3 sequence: CASSRRTGQRNTGELFF. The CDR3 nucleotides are TGTGCCAGCAGCCGGAGGACAGGCCAGCGGAACACCGGGGAGCTGTTTTTT.

CDR3 bases: TGTGCCAGCAGTGCAGGGGTTAACACTGAAGCTTTCTTT. Protein sequence: CASSAGVNTEAFF. This chain links TRBV6-1 with TRBJ1-1; D might be TRBD1 (6 bases). Trimming shortened V by 4 bases and J by 2 bases, and 8 bases separated the two germline ends. From germline, CDR1 is MNHNS and CDR2 SASEGT. This CDR3 comprises 13 residues.

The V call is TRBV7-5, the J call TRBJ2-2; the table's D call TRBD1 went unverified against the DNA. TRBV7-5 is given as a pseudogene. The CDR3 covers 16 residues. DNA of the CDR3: TGTGTCAGAAGCTTCATAGGACAGGGGCCCACCGGGGAGCTGTTTTTT. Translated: CVRSFIGQGPTGELFF.

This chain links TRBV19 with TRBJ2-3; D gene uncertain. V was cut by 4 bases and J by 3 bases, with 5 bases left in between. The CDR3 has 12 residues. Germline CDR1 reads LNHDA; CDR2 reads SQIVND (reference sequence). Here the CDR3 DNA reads TGTGCCAGTAGTACACGGACAGATACGCAGTATTTT. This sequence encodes CASSTRTDTQYF.

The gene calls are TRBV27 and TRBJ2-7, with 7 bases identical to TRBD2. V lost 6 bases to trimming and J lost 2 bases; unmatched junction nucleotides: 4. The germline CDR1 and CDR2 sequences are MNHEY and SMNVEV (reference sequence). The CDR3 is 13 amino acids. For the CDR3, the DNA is TGTGCCAGCAGCCCGGGGGGAGCCTACGAGCAGTACTTC. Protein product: CASSPGGAYEQYF.

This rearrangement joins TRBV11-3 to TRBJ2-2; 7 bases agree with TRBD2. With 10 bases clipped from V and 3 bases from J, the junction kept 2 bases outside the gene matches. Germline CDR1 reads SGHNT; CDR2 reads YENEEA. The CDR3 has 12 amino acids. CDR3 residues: CATSGYTGELFF. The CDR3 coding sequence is TGTGCCACTAGCGGTTACACCGGGGAGCTGTTTTTT.